What follows are 14 T cell receptor beta chains derived from one specimen sequenced in a study of T-cell memory formation after mild COVID-19. TCRdb used MiXCR to reprocess the 5' RACE reads, holding one entry per CDR3 protein. The data hold roughly 610,000 distinct CDR3 sequences, with around 15% observed a single time. The sample was PBMCs or a T cell subset sorted from them (not recorded which). The receptors come from an adult woman who had mild COVID-19 (a few samples of this study predate the infection). Cell type and time point are not known.

This clonotype has a count of ten or more. V is TRBV7-9 and J is TRBJ2-7; no reliable D call. Deletions cut 6 bases from V and 6 bases from J, with 15 bases between. CDR3 length: 13 residues. Per the germline V gene, CDR1 is SEHNR and CDR2 is FQNEAQ (reference sequence). The DNA of the CDR3 is TGTGCCAGCAGATCTTTCCAGAATCGCGAGCAGTACTTC. Protein sequence: CASRSFQNREQYF.

The rearrangement joins TRBV9 to TRBJ1-2; D may be TRBD1 (5 bases). The CDR3 loop spans 15 amino acids. Between the trimmed V and J ends, which lost 0 bases and 3 bases, there was a span of 12 bases. Germline loops: CDR1 SGDLS, CDR2 YYNGEE. CDR3: CASSVAGDPYYGYTF. The DNA for the CDR3 is TGTGCCAGCAGCGTAGCGGGGGATCCTTACTATGGCTACACCTTC.

The rearrangement joins TRBV29-1 to TRBJ2-1; D possibly corresponds to TRBD2 (5 bases). V gave up 7 bases and J gave up 9 bases, with 7 bases separating them. The CDR3 is made up of 9 amino acids. The germline CDR1 and CDR2 sequences are SQVTM and ANQGSEA. The DNA of the CDR3 is TGCAGCGGGGGAGCTGAGCAGTTCTTC. Its translation is CSGGAEQFF.

Only a few counts were recorded for this clonotype. This chain links TRBV12-3 or TRBV12-4 with TRBJ1-6; 7 nucleotides align to TRBD1. The CDR3 totals 16 residues. With 1 base clipped from V and 9 bases from J, the junction kept 9 bases outside the gene matches. CDR3 sequence (DNA): TGTGCCAGCAGTTTAGACCCAGGGGGAGTAGGTTCACCCCTCCACTTT. Translated: CASSLDPGGVGSPLHF.

There are a few counts of this clonotype. The V and J genes are TRBV10-3 and TRBJ2-1, with D possibly TRBD2 on 6 matching bases. Per the germline V gene, CDR1 is ENHRY and CDR2 is SYGVKD. The CDR3 contains 18 residues. The ends were cut back, 0 bases at V and 2 bases at J, with 17 bases in the middle. The CDR3 region has the DNA TGTGCCATCAGTGAGTCGACTCTCTTACGGGGGACCTACAATGAGCAGTTCTTC. Protein product: CAISESTLLRGTYNEQFF.

J is TRBJ2-2 and V is TRBV6-5, with D possibly being TRBD2 (5 bases). The CDR3 loop spans 15 amino acids. Germline CDR1 MNHEY, CDR2 SVGAGI. V lost 5 bases and J lost 0, with 10 bases in between. The CDR3 protein is CASSVRTSNTGELFF. The CDR3 nucleotides read TGTGCCAGCAGTGTCAGGACTTCGAACACCGGGGAGCTGTTTTTT.

Only a few counts were recorded for this clonotype. The V call is TRBV29-1, the J call TRBJ1-2; TRBD1 matches at 8 bases. The V gene end was trimmed by 5 bases and the J gene end by 3 bases; junction bases not matched to a gene: 2. Germline CDR1 SQVTM, CDR2 ANQGSEA. There are 12 residues in the CDR3. The CDR3 DNA follows: TGCAGCGTTTCAGGGGGCTACTATGGCTACACCTTC. Translated, it gives CSVSGGYYGYTF. Drawing the rest from reference TRBV29-1 and TRBJ1-2, the complete variable domain is SAVISQKPSRDICQRGTSLTIQCQVDSQVTMMFWYRQQPGQSLTLIATANQGSEATYESGFVIDKFPISRPNLTFSTLTVSNMSPEDSSIYLCSVSGGYYGYTFGSGTRLTVV.

The chain links TRBV5-1 to TRBJ2-2; D call uncertain. Per the germline V gene, CDR1 is SGHRS and CDR2 is YFSETQ. Trimming removed 3 bases at V and 0 bases at J, with 6 bases between. The CDR3 consists of 14 residues. In nucleotides, the CDR3 is TGCGCCAGCAGCTCAAACACGAACACCGGGGAGCTGTTTTTT. Translating gives CASSSNTNTGELFF. Full variable domain (rest looked up from reference TRBV5-1 and TRBJ2-2): KAGVTQTPRYLIKTRGQQVTLSCSPISGHRSVSWYQQTPGQGLQFLFEYFSETQRNKGNFPGRFSGRQFSNSRSEMNVSTLELGDSALYLCASSSNTNTGELFFGEGSRLTVL.

This clonotype was seen a few times. The chain links TRBV7-3 to TRBJ2-5; tentatively, D is TRBD2 (5 bases). Trimming cost V 2 bases and J 5 bases, with 15 bases left between them. CDR1 and CDR2 (germline): SGHTA, FQGTGA. The CDR3 totals 15 residues. In DNA, the CDR3 is TGTGCCAGCAGCTTAGGACGGATCCCGGGGGAGACCCAGTACTTC. Encoded protein: CASSLGRIPGETQYF.

A few counts support this clonotype. This rearrangement joins TRBV7-2 to TRBJ2-1; TRBD2 matches 11 bases. This CDR3 is 18 amino acids long. The V segment lost 3 bases and the J segment 0 bases; nucleotides outside the gene matches: 7. CDR1 and CDR2 (germline): SGHTA, FQGNSA. CDR3 in amino acids: CASSLRGTSGRSYNEQFF. CDR3 DNA: TGTGCCAGCAGCTTGAGGGGGACTAGCGGTCGCTCCTACAATGAGCAGTTCTTC.

This clonotype was recorded many times. Compared with germline, one end of the junction differs, possibly owing to a read error. The CDR3 protein is CASSLGQVYEQYF. The CDR3 DNA reads as TGTGCCAGCAGCTTAGGACAGGTCTACGAGCAGTACTTC. V usage is TRBV5-1 and J usage is TRBJ2-7; 7 positions match TRBD1. CDR1 and CDR2 from the germline V gene are SGHRS and YFSETQ. There are 13 residues in the CDR3.

The V call is TRBV7-6, the J call TRBJ2-3; 9 nucleotides line up with TRBD2. Germline V gene lookup returns CDR1 SGHVS and CDR2 FNYEAQ. V lost 5 bases, J lost 4 bases, and 10 bases stayed unmatched. This CDR3 has 16 amino acids. For the CDR3, the DNA is TGTGCCAGCAGCCTACGTAGCGGGAGTTGGCCAGATACGCAGTATTTT. As protein: CASSLRSGSWPDTQYF.

This clonotype showed up just a few times. The chain has TRBV12-3 or TRBV12-4 and TRBJ1-3; the D is unclear. The V end lost 6 bases, the J end lost 4 bases, and 4 bases lay between the germline ends. The CDR3 spans 11 residues. The CDR3 protein is CASSRGNTIYF. For the CDR3, the DNA is TGTGCCAGCAGCAGGGGAAACACCATATATTTT.

The genes are TRBV11-2 and TRBJ2-1, with unresolved D. This CDR3 region has 12 residues. Germline lookup yields CDR1 SGHAT and CDR2 FQNNGV. The V end was cut by 5 bases, the J end by 8 bases, with 10 bases between. The CDR3 here is CASSPDFDEQFF. The DNA for the CDR3 is TGTGCCAGCAGCCCCGACTTCGATGAGCAGTTCTTC. Full variable domain (remainder filled in from reference TRBV11-2 and TRBJ2-1): EAGVAQSPRYKIIEKRQSVAFWCNPISGHATLYWYQQILGQGPKLLIQFQNNGVVDDSQLPKDRFSAERLKGVDSTLKIQPAKLEDSAVYLCASSPDFDEQFFGPGTRLTVL.